This T cell receptor (beta chain) was documented in a study of metastatic and nonmetastatic thyroid tumors. From the PCR reads, TCRdb re-called clones with MiXCR. The sample consists of approximately 30,000 clones, over 15% of them appearing once. This clone came up many times. The germline gives CDR1 SGHVS, CDR2 FQNEAQ. The CDR3 totals 15 residues. Trimming pared 5 bases from V and 2 bases from J, leaving 16 bases between. There were no patients who had received any treatment before thyroid surgery. The V and J genes are TRBV7-8 and TRBJ2-7; possible D gene TRBD2, 6 bases. The TCR was taken from a female donor with papillary thyroid cancer or a benign thyroid nodule (not recorded which). Some clones in this sample may be carry-over from other donors' samples. The sequenced sample was blood. For the CDR3, the DNA is TGTGCCAGCAGCACCGTGGCGGGGAGCCCCTACGAGCAGTACTTC. It is translated as CASSTVAGSPYEQYF.